This paragraph reports one T cell receptor (beta chain). The sample originates from a study of CD8 T cells in Susac syndrome. Study as a whole: The Susac syndrome patients were therapy-naive, on corticosteroids, or on intravenous immunoglobulin alone at blood draw.

With random hexamers, reverse transcription was performed on about 0.5 to 1 ug of RNA. TCRdb recomputed calls from the immunoSEQ multiplex PCR reads with MiXCR, one row per CDR3 protein. The sample comprises some 200,000 distinct CDR3 sequences, approximately 94% of which are singletons, and approximately 0.098% rests with the top ten. High-throughput TCR beta sequencing covered peripheral CD8+ and CD4+ T cells. TEMRA cells were enriched by FACS, and CD4+ and CD8+ T cells were negatively isolated. This TCR derives from a human donor with Susac syndrome. Sequencing used CD4+ T cells from PBMCs.

In nucleotides, the CDR3 is TGTGCCAGCAGTTTCGCGCTAGCAGGCCCGAATGAGCAGTTCTTC. Translating it yields CASSFALAGPNEQFF. This chain links TRBV12-3 or TRBV12-4 with TRBJ2-1; perhaps TRBD2 as D (5 bases). The CDR3 sequence is 15 residues long. Trimming stripped 3 bases from V and 7 bases from J, with 16 bases between.